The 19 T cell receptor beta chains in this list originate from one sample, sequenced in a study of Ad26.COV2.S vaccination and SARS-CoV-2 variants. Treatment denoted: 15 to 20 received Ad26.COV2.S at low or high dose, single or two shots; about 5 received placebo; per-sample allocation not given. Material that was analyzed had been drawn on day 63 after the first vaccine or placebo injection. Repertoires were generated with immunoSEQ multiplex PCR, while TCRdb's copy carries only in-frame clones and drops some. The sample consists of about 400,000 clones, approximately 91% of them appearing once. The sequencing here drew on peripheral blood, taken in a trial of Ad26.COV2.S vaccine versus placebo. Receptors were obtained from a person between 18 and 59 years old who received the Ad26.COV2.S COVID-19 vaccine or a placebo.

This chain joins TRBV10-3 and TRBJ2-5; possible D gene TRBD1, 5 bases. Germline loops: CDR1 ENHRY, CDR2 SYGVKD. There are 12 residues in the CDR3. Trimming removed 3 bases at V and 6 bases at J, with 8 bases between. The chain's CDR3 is CAISDREKTQYF. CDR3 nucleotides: TGTGCCATCAGTGACAGGGAAAAGACCCAGTACTTC.

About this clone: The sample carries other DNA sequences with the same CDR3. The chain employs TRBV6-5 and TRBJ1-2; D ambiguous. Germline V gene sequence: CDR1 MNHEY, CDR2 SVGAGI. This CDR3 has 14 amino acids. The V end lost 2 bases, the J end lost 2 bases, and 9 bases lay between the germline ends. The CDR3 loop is CASSYRATNYGYTF. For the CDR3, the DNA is TGTGCCAGCAGTTACAGGGCAACAAACTATGGCTACACCTTC.

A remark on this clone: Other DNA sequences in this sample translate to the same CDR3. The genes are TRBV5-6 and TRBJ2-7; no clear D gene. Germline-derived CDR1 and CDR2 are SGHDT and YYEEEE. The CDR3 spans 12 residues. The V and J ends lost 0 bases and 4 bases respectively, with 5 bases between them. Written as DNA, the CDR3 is TGTGCCAGCAGCTTGGAGGGTTACGAGCAGTACTTC. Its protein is CASSLEGYEQYF.

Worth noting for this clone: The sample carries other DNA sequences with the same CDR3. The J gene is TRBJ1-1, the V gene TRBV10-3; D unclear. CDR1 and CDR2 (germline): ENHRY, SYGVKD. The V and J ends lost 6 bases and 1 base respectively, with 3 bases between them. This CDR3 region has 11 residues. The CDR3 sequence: CAIRENTEAFF. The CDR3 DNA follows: TGTGCCATCAGGGAGAACACTGAAGCTTTCTTT.

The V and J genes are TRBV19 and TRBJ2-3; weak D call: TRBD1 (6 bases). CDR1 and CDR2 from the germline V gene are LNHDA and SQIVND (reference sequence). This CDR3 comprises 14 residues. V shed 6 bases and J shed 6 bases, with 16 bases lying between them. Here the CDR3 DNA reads TGTGCCAGTAGCCTGTCAGGGGTGAGGGATACGCAGTATTTT. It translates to CASSLSGVRDTQYF.

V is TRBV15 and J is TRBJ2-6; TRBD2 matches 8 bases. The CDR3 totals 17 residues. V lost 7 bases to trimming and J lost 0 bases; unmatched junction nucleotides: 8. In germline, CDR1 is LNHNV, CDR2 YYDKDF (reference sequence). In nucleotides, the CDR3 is TGTGCCACCATTTCAACCGGGGGGGCCTCTGGGGCCAACGTCCTGACTTTC. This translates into CATISTGGASGANVLTF. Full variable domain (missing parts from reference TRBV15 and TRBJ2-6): DAMVIQNPRYQVTQFGKPVTLSCSQTLNHNVMYWYQQKSSQAPKLLFHYYDKDFNNEADTPDNFQSRRPNTSFCFLDIRSPGLGDTAMYLCATISTGGASGANVLTFGAGSRLTVL.

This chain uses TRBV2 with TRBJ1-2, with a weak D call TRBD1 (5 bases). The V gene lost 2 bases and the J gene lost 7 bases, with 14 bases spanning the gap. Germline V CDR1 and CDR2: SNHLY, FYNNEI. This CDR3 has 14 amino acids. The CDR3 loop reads CASSEQQVVSGYTF. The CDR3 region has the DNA TGTGCCAGCAGTGAACAACAGGTAGTTAGTGGCTACACCTTC. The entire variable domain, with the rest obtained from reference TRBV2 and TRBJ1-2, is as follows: EPEVTQTPSHQVTQMGQEVILRCVPISNHLYFYWYRQILGQKVEFLVSFYNNEISEKSEIFDDQFSVERPDGSNFTLKIRSTKLEDSAMYFCASSEQQVVSGYTFGSGTRLTVV.

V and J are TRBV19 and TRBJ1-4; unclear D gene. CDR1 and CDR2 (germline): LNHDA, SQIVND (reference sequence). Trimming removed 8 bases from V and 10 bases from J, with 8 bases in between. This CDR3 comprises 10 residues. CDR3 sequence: CASARGKLFF. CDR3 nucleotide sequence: TGTGCCAGTGCGCGTGGAAAACTGTTTTTT.

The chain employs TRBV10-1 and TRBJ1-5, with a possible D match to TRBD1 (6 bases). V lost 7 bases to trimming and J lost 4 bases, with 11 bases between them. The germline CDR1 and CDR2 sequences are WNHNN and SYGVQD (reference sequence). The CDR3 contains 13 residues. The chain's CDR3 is CASKGGRNQPQHF. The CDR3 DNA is TGCGCCAGCAAAGGGGGGCGGAATCAGCCCCAGCATTTT.

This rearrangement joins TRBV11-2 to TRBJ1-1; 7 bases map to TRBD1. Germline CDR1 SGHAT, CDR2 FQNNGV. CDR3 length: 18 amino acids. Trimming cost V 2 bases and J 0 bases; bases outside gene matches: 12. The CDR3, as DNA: TGTGCCAGCAGCTTACGCATCCGGGACAGACTATTGAACACTGAAGCTTTCTTT. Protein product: CASSLRIRDRLLNTEAFF. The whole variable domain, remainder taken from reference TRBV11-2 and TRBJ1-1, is EAGVAQSPRYKIIEKRQSVAFWCNPISGHATLYWYQQILGQGPKLLIQFQNNGVVDDSQLPKDRFSAERLKGVDSTLKIQPAKLEDSAVYLCASSLRIRDRLLNTEAFFGQGTRLTVV.

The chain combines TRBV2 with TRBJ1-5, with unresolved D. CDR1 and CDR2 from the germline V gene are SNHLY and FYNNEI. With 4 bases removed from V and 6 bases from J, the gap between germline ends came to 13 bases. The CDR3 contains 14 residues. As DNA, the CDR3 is TGTGCCAGCAGTGTGTCTCCGCAAGCTCAGCCCCAGCATTTT. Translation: CASSVSPQAQPQHF.

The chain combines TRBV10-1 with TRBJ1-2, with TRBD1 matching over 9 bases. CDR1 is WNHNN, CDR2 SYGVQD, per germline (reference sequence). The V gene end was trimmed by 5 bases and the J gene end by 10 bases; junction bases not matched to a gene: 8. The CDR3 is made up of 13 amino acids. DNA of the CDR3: TGCGCCAGCAGTCATCCGGGACAGGGAGCCTACACCTTC. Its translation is CASSHPGQGAYTF.

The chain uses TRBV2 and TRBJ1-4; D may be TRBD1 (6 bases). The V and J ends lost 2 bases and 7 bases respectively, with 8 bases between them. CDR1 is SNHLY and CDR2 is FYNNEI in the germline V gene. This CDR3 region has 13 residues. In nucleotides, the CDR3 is TGTGCCAGCAGTGAACAGGGGAGTGAAAAACTGTTTTTT. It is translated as CASSEQGSEKLFF.

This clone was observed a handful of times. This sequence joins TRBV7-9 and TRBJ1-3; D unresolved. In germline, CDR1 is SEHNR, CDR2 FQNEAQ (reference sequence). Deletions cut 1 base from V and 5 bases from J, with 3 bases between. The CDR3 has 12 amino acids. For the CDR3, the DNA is TGTGCCAGCAGCTTAGGGAGAAACACCATATATTTT. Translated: CASSLGRNTIYF.

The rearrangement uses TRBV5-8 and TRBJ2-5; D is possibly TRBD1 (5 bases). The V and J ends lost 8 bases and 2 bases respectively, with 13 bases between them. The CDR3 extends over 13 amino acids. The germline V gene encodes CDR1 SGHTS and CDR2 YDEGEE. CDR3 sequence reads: CASHTGPQETQYF. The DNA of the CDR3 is TGTGCCAGTCATACAGGACCGCAAGAGACCCAGTACTTC.

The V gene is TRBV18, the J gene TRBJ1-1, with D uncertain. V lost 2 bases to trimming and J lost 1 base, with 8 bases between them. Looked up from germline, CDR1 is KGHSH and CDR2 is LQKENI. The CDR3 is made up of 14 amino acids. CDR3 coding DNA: TGTGCCAGCTCACCAGCGGAGCCGAACACTGAAGCTTTCTTT. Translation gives CASSPAEPNTEAFF.

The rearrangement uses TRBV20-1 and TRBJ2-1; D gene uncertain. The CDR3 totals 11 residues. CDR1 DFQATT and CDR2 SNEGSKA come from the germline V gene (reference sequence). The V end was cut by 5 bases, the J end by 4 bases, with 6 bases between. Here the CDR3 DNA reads TGCAGTGCTCCCATATACAATGAGCAGTTCTTC. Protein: CSAPIYNEQFF.

The CDR3 DNA reads as TGTGCCACCAGCAGAGATCGAGTAGGAGTTAGCACAGATACGCAGTATTTT. This codes for CATSRDRVGVSTDTQYF. The chain links TRBV15 to TRBJ2-3; D call uncertain. The CDR3 has 17 amino acids. V was cut by 0 bases and J by 0 bases, with 13 bases left in between. The germline V gene has CDR1 LNHNV and CDR2 YYDKDF (reference sequence).

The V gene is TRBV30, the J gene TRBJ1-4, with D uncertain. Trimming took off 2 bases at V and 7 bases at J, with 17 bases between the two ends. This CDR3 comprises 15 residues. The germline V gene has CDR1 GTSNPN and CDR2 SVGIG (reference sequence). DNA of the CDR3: TGTGCCTGGAGTCCTGTCCCGGGGTTGGGTGAAAAACTGTTTTTT. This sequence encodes CAWSPVPGLGEKLFF. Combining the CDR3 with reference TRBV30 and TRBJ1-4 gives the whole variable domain SQTIHQWPATLVQPVGSPLSLECTVEGTSNPNLYWYRQAAGRGLQLLFYSVGIGQISSEVPQNLSASRPQDRQFILSSKKLLLSDSGFYLCAWSPVPGLGEKLFFGSGTQLSVL.